The 27 T cell receptor beta chains in this list originate from one sample, sequenced in a study of human T cells and chemical hapten exposure. The time point was: patch test 2, 6 weeks after DPC sensitization. Treatment defined: therapeutic diphenylcyclopropenone sensitization with weekly scalp DPC. Each CDR3 protein gets one entry after TCRdb re-called the RACE reads with MiXCR. The table lists roughly 100,000 distinct CDR3 sequences, 9% to 9.5% of them singletons. Specimen: whole blood, collected in connection with sensitization to the hapten diphenylcyclopropenone (DPC). The receptors originated from a woman aged 40 to 50 with alopecia areata. Some clones in this sample may be carry-over from other donors' samples.

This chain links TRBV12-3 or TRBV12-4 with TRBJ2-2; 9 positions match TRBD1. The V and J ends lost 6 bases and 6 bases, in that order; junction bases with no gene match: 11. The CDR3 has 16 residues. In DNA form, the CDR3 reads TGTGCCAGCAGCAAGATGACAGGGGGGAGCCCCGGGGAGCTGTTTTTT. It translates to CASSKMTGGSPGELFF.

This clonotype was detected ten times or more. The genes are TRBV20-1 and TRBJ2-2; D perhaps matches TRBD2 (6 bases). Germline CDR1 is DFQATT and CDR2 is SNEGSKA (reference sequence). The V gene lost 6 bases and the J gene lost 5 bases, with 10 bases spanning the gap. The CDR3 consists of 12 residues. CDR3 nucleotide sequence: TGCAGTGCCCCCCGGGGGACCGGGGAGCTGTTTTTT. Translation: CSAPRGTGELFF.

This clonotype occurred many times. The chain carries TRBV29-1 and TRBJ2-7; 9 nucleotides agree with TRBD1. Germline CDR1 and CDR2: SQVTM and ANQGSEA. J was trimmed by 1 base and V by 7 bases; bases with no gene match: 5. The CDR3 extends over 13 amino acids. CDR3 DNA sequence: TGCAGCGCAGAGGACAGGGGTTCCTACGAGCAGTACTTC. The encoded protein is CSAEDRGSYEQYF.

In its sample, this clonotype was seen many times. The chain employs TRBV12-3 or TRBV12-4 and TRBJ1-2, with TRBD1 identical over 9 bases. The CDR3 is 13 residues long. Trimming took 5 bases from V and 6 from J; bases not matched to a gene: 4. In DNA form, the CDR3 reads TGTGCCAGCAGTACCTGGACAGGGGATGGCTACACCTTC. This sequence encodes CASSTWTGDGYTF.

This clonotype was counted a few times. The V call is TRBV29-1, the J call TRBJ2-7; the D gene could be TRBD1 or TRBD2 (6 bases each). Germline CDR1 reads SQVTM; CDR2 reads ANQGSEA. V was shortened by 7 bases and J by 4 bases, with 23 bases between the two germline ends. The CDR3 contains 15 residues. The CDR3 DNA sequence: TGCAGCGCCCGGACCAATCAGGGGAGGTGGTACGAGCAGTACTTC. It yields the protein CSARTNQGRWYEQYF.

This clonotype was detected a few times. The CDR3: CASSPSTGTGGQETQYF. In DNA, the CDR3 is TGTGCCAGCAGTCCCTCGACCGGGACAGGGGGCCAAGAGACCCAGTACTTC. The V gene is TRBV7-9, the J gene TRBJ2-5; TRBD1 matches 11 bases. Germline CDR1 reads SEHNR; CDR2 reads FQNEAQ (reference sequence). The CDR3 runs 17 residues. V dropped 6 bases and J dropped 1; count of bases not matched to a gene: 10. Using reference TRBV7-9 and TRBJ2-5 for the parts outside the CDR3, the full variable domain is DTGVSQNPRHKITKRGQNVTFRCDPISEHNRLYWYRQTLGQGPEFLTYFQNEAQLEKSRLLSDRFSAERPKGSFSTLEIQRTEQGDSAMYLCASSPSTGTGGQETQYFGPGTRLLVL.

This clonotype was detected only a few times. The CDR3 spells CSAKTSGASSYEQYF. The CDR3 DNA follows: TGCAGTGCTAAAACTAGCGGGGCTAGCTCCTACGAGCAGTACTTC. The V and J genes are TRBV20-1 and TRBJ2-7; TRBD2 agrees at 10 bases. V was clipped by 4 bases and J by 0 bases; unmatched bases: 6. Germline CDR1 DFQATT, CDR2 SNEGSKA (reference sequence). The CDR3 totals 15 residues.

This clonotype appeared many times. The chain has TRBV7-2 and TRBJ2-1, with TRBD2 identical over 10 bases. Germline lookup yields CDR1 SGHTA and CDR2 FQGNSA. V dropped 5 bases and J dropped 1; count of bases not matched to a gene: 14. CDR3 length equals 19 residues. This CDR3 reads CASSARLAGNNVSYNEQFF. DNA of the CDR3: TGTGCCAGCAGCGCACGACTAGCGGGTAACAACGTTTCCTACAATGAGCAGTTCTTC. Variable domain in full (rest from reference TRBV7-2 and TRBJ2-1): GAGVSQSPSNKVTEKGKDVELRCDPISGHTALYWYRQSLGQGLEFLIYFQGNSAPDKSGLPSDRFSAERTGGSVSTLTIQRTQQEDSAVYLCASSARLAGNNVSYNEQFFGPGTRLTVL.

V and J are TRBV5-1 and TRBJ2-2; TRBD1 matches at 9 bases. V lost 5 bases and J lost 5; bases outside the gene matches: 4. Germline CDR1 and CDR2: SGHRS and YFSETQ. This CDR3 region has 14 residues. This CDR3 reads CASSRTGATGELFF. The CDR3 coding sequence is TGCGCCAGCAGTAGGACAGGGGCGACCGGGGAGCTGTTTTTT.

This chain uses TRBV12-3 or TRBV12-4 with TRBJ2-2, with no clear D. The CDR3 runs 14 residues. Trimming pared 0 bases from V and 3 bases from J, leaving 5 bases between. As DNA, the CDR3 is TGTGCCAGCAGTTTAGCCACCTACACCGGGGAGCTGTTTTTT. Translated: CASSLATYTGELFF.

This clonotype was observed many times. This chain uses TRBV18 with TRBJ2-5, with D tentatively TRBD1 (7 bases). Germline V CDR1 and CDR2: KGHSH, LQKENI. The V end was cut by 6 bases, the J end by 2 bases, with 19 bases between. This CDR3 contains 16 residues. The CDR3 region has the DNA TGTGCCAGCTCGCCCCCAGCAGGGGGGACACAAGAGACCCAGTACTTC. Its protein is CASSPPAGGTQETQYF. Full variable domain (remainder filled in from reference TRBV18 and TRBJ2-5): NAGVMQNPRHLVRRRGQEARLRCSPMKGHSHVYWYRQLPEEGLKFMVYLQKENIIDESGMPKERFSAEFPKEGPSILRIQQVVRGDSAAYFCASSPPAGGTQETQYFGPGTRLLVL.

This clonotype has ten or more counts. The chain employs TRBV3-1 and TRBJ1-2; TRBD1 matches at 8 bases. Germline V gene data show CDR1 as LGHDT and CDR2 as YNNKEL (reference sequence). Trimming at V came to 3 bases and at J to 3 bases, leaving 3 bases not matched to a gene. The CDR3 covers 14 residues. The chain's CDR3 is CASSHRQGHYGYTF. The CDR3 bases are TGTGCCAGCAGCCACCGACAGGGGCACTATGGCTACACCTTC.

There are many counts of this clonotype. The chain combines TRBV4-2 with TRBJ1-6, with a tentative D call TRBD1 (6 bases). Germline values: CDR1 LGHNA, CDR2 YNFKEQ. V was trimmed by 3 bases and J by 5 bases, leaving 8 bases between them. The length of the CDR3 is 14 residues. The chain's CDR3 is CASSQTGDNSPLHF. In DNA form, the CDR3 reads TGTGCCAGCAGCCAGACAGGAGATAATTCACCCCTCCACTTT.

This clonotype showed up just a few times. The chain links TRBV6-5 to TRBJ2-3; D ambiguous. Germline CDR1 MNHEY, CDR2 SVGAGI. The CDR3 is made up of 11 amino acids. The V gene lost 4 bases and the J gene lost 3 bases, with 2 bases spanning the gap. This chain's CDR3 is CASSWTDTQYF. The CDR3 DNA sequence: TGTGCCAGCAGTTGGACAGATACGCAGTATTTT.

The sample holds many counts of this clonotype. V and J are TRBV13 and TRBJ2-7; TRBD2 agrees at 7 bases. Trimming at V came to 0 bases and at J to 3 bases, leaving 2 bases not matched to a gene. Germline V CDR1 and CDR2: PRHDT, FYEKMQ (reference sequence). The length of the CDR3 is 14 residues. This chain's CDR3 is CASSLGGRGYEQYF. CDR3 DNA sequence: TGTGCCAGCAGCTTAGGTGGGAGGGGCTACGAGCAGTACTTC. Filled out from reference TRBV13 and TRBJ2-7, the complete variable domain reads AAGVIQSPRHLIKEKRETATLKCYPIPRHDTVYWYQQGPGQDPQFLISFYEKMQSDKGSIPDRFSAQQFSDYHSELNMSSLELGDSALYFCASSLGGRGYEQYFGPGTRLTVT.

This clonotype was picked up many times. This chain links TRBV7-9 with TRBJ2-7, with TRBD1 as a possible D gene (6 bases). This CDR3 has 13 residues. V was cut by 5 bases and J by 5 bases, with 13 bases left in between. Germline V gene lookup returns CDR1 SEHNR and CDR2 FQNEAQ (reference sequence). The CDR3 protein is CASSDWDKNEQYF. The CDR3 DNA reads as TGTGCCAGCAGCGATTGGGACAAGAACGAGCAGTACTTC.

This clonotype was seen at least ten times. CDR3 bases: TGTGCCAGCAGTTACTCGCTTCAGGGGGCCTCCTACGAGCAGTACTTC. It encodes CASSYSLQGASYEQYF. This sequence joins TRBV6-5 and TRBJ2-7; TRBD1 matches 8 bases. V shed 0 bases and J 0 bases; nucleotides not matched to a gene: 4. The CDR3 length is 16 residues. Germline V gene data show CDR1 as MNHEY and CDR2 as SVGAGI.

This chain connects TRBV3-1 to TRBJ2-7; 7 nucleotides line up with TRBD1. The germline V gene has CDR1 LGHDT and CDR2 YNNKEL (reference sequence). Losses at the gene ends were 1 base for V and 2 bases for J; bases not matched to a gene: 5. The CDR3 contains 15 residues. This CDR3 is CASSQVGTAPYEQYF. CDR3 coding DNA: TGTGCCAGCAGCCAAGTAGGGACAGCACCCTACGAGCAGTACTTC.

This clonotype occurred many times. The rearrangement joins TRBV12-3 or TRBV12-4 to TRBJ1-3, with a possible D match to TRBD1 (5 bases). The CDR3 length is 14 residues. Trimming stripped 0 bases from V and 4 bases from J, with 7 bases between. DNA of the CDR3: TGTGCCAGCAGTTTAGCAGGGACCGGAAACACCATATATTTT. It encodes CASSLAGTGNTIYF.

The rearrangement uses TRBV5-1 and TRBJ2-1, with 14 bases lining up with TRBD2. The CDR3 consists of 18 residues. Losses at the gene ends were 3 bases for V and 4 bases for J; bases not matched to a gene: 9. The V gene's germline CDR1 is SGHRS and CDR2 YFSETQ. The CDR3 DNA is TGCGCCAGCAGCTCCGGGACTAGCGGGAGTAGTAGGTACAATGAGCAGTTCTTC. Its protein product is CASSSGTSGSSRYNEQFF.

This clonotype was found a few times. The genes are TRBV19 and TRBJ2-7, with 7 bases identical to TRBD1. The V gene's germline CDR1 is LNHDA and CDR2 SQIVND (reference sequence). V was pared by 4 bases and J by 1 base, with 4 bases of the junction left unmatched. The CDR3 length is 14 residues. The CDR3 is CASSTGTASYEQYF. The CDR3 nucleotides read TGTGCCAGTAGTACCGGGACAGCTTCCTACGAGCAGTACTTC.

This clonotype occurred many times. The chain links TRBV28 to TRBJ2-1; TRBD1 might be the D (5 bases). The CDR3 runs 16 residues. Looked up from germline, CDR1 is MDHEN and CDR2 is SYDVKM. The germline V and J ends were trimmed by 3 bases and 8 bases, with 20 bases remaining between them. Here the CDR3 reads CASSLAGFGLRDEQFF. DNA of the CDR3: TGTGCCAGCAGTTTGGCAGGGTTTGGCCTTAGGGATGAGCAGTTCTTC.

This clonotype has more than one count but fewer than ten. V and J are TRBV4-2 and TRBJ2-3; D is unresolved. The V gene lost 1 base and the J gene lost 1 base, with 6 bases spanning the gap. The CDR3 has 14 amino acids. Germline V lookup: CDR1 LGHNA, CDR2 YNFKEQ. This CDR3 is CASSQVDRTDTQYF. The DNA of the CDR3 is TGTGCCAGCAGCCAAGTGGACCGCACAGATACGCAGTATTTT.

This clonotype has at least ten counts. The chain joins TRBV5-4 to TRBJ2-7, with 10 bases lining up with TRBD2. The V and J ends lost 4 bases and 3 bases, in that order; junction bases with no gene match: 7. CDR1 and CDR2 (germline): SGHNT, YYREEE (reference sequence). This CDR3 has 15 residues. The CDR3 nucleotides read TGTGCCAGCAGCCCCGCTAGCGGGGGTTACTACGAGCAGTACTTC. Protein: CASSPASGGYYEQYF.

This clonotype was counted only a few times. The gene calls are TRBV6-5 and TRBJ1-6, with 7 bases fitting TRBD1. Germline V lookup: CDR1 MNHEY, CDR2 SVGAGI. J gave up 2 bases and V 0 bases, and 4 bases lay outside the gene matches. This CDR3 comprises 17 residues. DNA of the CDR3: TGTGCCAGCAGTTACTCGGCAGGGACAGCCTATAATTCACCCCTCCACTTT. This encodes CASSYSAGTAYNSPLHF.

In this sample, this clonotype turned up a few times. V is TRBV5-8 and J is TRBJ2-7; 9 bases agree with TRBD1. The germline V gene has CDR1 SGHTS and CDR2 YDEGEE. V lost 0 bases and J lost 2; bases outside the gene matches: 6. The CDR3 contains 16 residues. The chain's CDR3 is CASSLDGTGRTYEQYF. The CDR3 coding sequence is TGTGCCAGCAGCTTGGACGGGACAGGGAGGACCTACGAGCAGTACTTC.

In its sample, this clonotype was seen many times. The DNA for the CDR3 is TGCAGCCCAGGGACAGAGAATCAGCCCCAGCATTTT. The encoded protein is CSPGTENQPQHF. The rearrangement links TRBV20-1 to TRBJ1-5; TRBD1 aligns across 7 bases. The CDR3 loop spans 12 amino acids. Germline-derived CDR1 and CDR2 are DFQATT and SNEGSKA (reference sequence).